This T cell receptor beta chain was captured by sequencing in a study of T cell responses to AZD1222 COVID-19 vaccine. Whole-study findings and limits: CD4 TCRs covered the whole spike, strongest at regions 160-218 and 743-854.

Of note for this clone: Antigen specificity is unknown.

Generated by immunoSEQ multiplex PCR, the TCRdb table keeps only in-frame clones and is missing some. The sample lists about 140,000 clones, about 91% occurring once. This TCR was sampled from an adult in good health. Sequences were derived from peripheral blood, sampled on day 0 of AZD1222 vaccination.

CDR3 region: CASSPQGGSGANVLTF. As DNA, the CDR3 is TGTGCCAGTAGTCCCCAGGGAGGCTCTGGGGCCAACGTCCTGACTTTC. The chain recombines TRBV19 with TRBJ2-6; D perhaps matches TRBD2 (6 bases). The V end was cut by 5 bases, the J end by 0 bases, with 11 bases between. Germline-derived CDR1 and CDR2 are LNHDA and SQIVND (reference sequence). CDR3 length: 16 residues.